Sequencing of this TCR beta chain was carried out in a study of cytomegalovirus exposure and HLA in healthy donors (dated by TCRdb to 2015 to 2018). For context, the study as a whole: According to an earlier analysis of 587 of the donors, roughly 180 million T cells yielded 90 million to 140 million unique TCR beta sequences and more than 250 Gb of sequence data. An early release covering 550 to 700 HLA-typed donors comprised about 300 gigabases of sequencing data and tens of millions of unique TCR sequences. Among the roughly 400 genotyped donors, approximately 76% belonged to the genetic ancestry cluster associated with self-reported Caucasian donors. The aim of the study was to test whether cataloging public T cell receptors could identify signatures of past pathogen exposure. The T cell repertoires of several hundred subjects were profiled by immunosequencing and related to cytomegalovirus serostatus. Besides the first cohort of more than 650 subjects, a separate validation cohort made up of 120 different subjects was used. High-throughput TCR immunosequencing, statistical association of individual TCRs with disease status, and machine learning were combined to predict cytomegalovirus infection status. In a later analysis, previously published TCR beta repertoires from 550 to 750 donors were re-analyzed and high-resolution HLA genotyping was added so that TCR occurrence patterns could be studied. Rather than using new phenotypic data, the later analysis identified candidate immune exposures from TCR beta sequences and from how often those sequences occurred across donors. An earlier analysis of 450 to 750 of the donors used high-throughput TCR beta sequencing to judge whether each TCR beta V gene segment behaved as functional or pseudogenic. Alongside the repertoire data, information on donor age, sex, ethnicity and CMV serostatus was compiled. In a later genetic analysis, genome-wide SNP genotypes for 398 of the 666 donors were used, and that subset was treated as a discovery cohort. Every repertoire in the discovery cohort had been generated on one and the same sequencing platform. Both class I and class II loci were covered by HLA typing, at four-digit resolution. Typing coverage differed by locus: A, B, C, DRB1 and DQB1 were typed in roughly 620-630 donors, DQA1 in about 550, DPA1 in approximately 600, and DPB1 in 450 to 480. Five DR-DQ haplotypes were treated as single units for association and clustering because of strong linkage in the cohort. Across about 380 genotyped donors of the cohort, an average of about 250,000 unique TCR beta nucleotide sequences per donor were sequenced, and roughly 18% of those sequences were non-productive. The paper as a whole reports these results and caveats: In the study, 150 to 200 TCR beta chains were listed as associated with cytomegalovirus. The authors suggested that the approach could potentially be extended to other disease states and immunological phenotypes. Cytomegalovirus status was reported to be diagnosed by the classifier with high specificity and sensitivity in both the original and validation cohorts. HLA typing was unavailable for some donors at each locus, so association tests used only the typed subset. In a later analysis, over 15,000 TCR beta sequences were associated with specific HLA alleles at a false discovery rate of 0.05. For the cohort, immune exposure information was limited to CMV serostatus. In an earlier analysis of several hundred of the donors, most TCR beta V segments were observed in productive rearrangements about 90% or about 30% of the time, broadly matching IMGT annotations. Because the 87-base-pair reads could not distinguish some IMGT-functional V segments, including TRBV6-2 and TRBV6-3, those segments were excluded. This cohort had only TCR beta chains sequenced, and the lack of alpha or paired-chain data limited which features could be detected. A cluster of highly shared sequence variants was judged likely to represent a technical artifact of the sequencing pipeline. An association between a missense DCLRE1C variant and V-gene and J-gene trimming of TCR beta chains was found in a later genetic analysis and replicated in an independent cohort. Correlated functional status among segregating V segments might be attributable to linkage disequilibrium, but an unknown experimental factor could not be ruled out. In vitro tests confirmed that a few of the cytomegalovirus-associated TCR beta chains recognize cytomegalovirus antigens. In a later analysis, several top co-occurrence clusters were reported to appear linked to parvovirus B19, influenza, CMV and Epstein-Barr virus. According to a later analysis, most CMV-associated TCR beta chains appeared to be HLA-restricted, and the HLA associations seemed to be driven largely by CMV exposure. A further reported finding was that TCR beta sequences accurately predicted the HLA-A and HLA-B alleles for most subjects in the first cohort. Sequencing depth was assumed to be roughly uniform across donors in the presence/absence analyses, though that assumption may not hold. In a later analysis, TCR association rates were found to vary across HLA loci, with the most associated TCRs seen for DRB1 alleles and the fewest for HLA-C alleles. Because counts were too low, seventeen rarely observed V segments, including chromosome 9 orphons, were left out of the earlier analysis of about 620 of the donors. In a later analysis, HLA-associated TCR beta chains were found to be more clonally expanded and to have lower generation probabilities than equally common non-associated chains. Compared with the roughly 720-donor mean, donors in an Asian-associated ancestry cluster had fewer N-insertions in productive TCRs, according to a later genetic analysis. Across donors, most TCR sequences were observed very rarely, whereas some public TCRs were present in many individuals. Assigning TCR associations to individual alleles was difficult when HLA alleles, especially DR and DQ, strongly co-occurred.

The library was produced with the immunoSEQ multiplex PCR assay. For the multiplex PCR, a mixture combining 60 forward primers for TCR Vbeta segments and 13 reverse primers for TCR Jbeta segments was used. The CDR3 region of rearranged TCR beta genes was amplified from genomic DNA with a multiplex PCR assay. The Illumina HiSeq System was used to sequence the amplified TCR beta libraries as 87-base-pair reads. The paper's data handling went like this. In a later analysis, approximately 74 million unique TCR beta chains were counted across the approximately 670 repertoires, and roughly 10 million of these chains were shared by at least two donors. Raw reads were error-corrected and collapsed into unique sequences by a nearest-neighbor algorithm in which closely related sequences were merged to remove PCR and sequencing errors. Alignment of CDR3 sequences to IMGT reference sequences was used to assign V, D and J gene segments. For a sequence to be retained, a match of at least six nucleotides was required to both a V gene segment and a J gene segment. A rearrangement counted as productive if the CDR3 had no stop codons and remained in frame with V and J, and every other rearrangement counted as non-productive. CDR3 was defined by IMGT convention, running from the second conserved V-encoded cysteine to the conserved J-encoded phenylalanine. The earlier analysis of around 640 of the donors excluded sequences that lacked an unambiguous match to a single V gene segment. In an earlier analysis of 587 of the donors, V segments were called functional above 56.7% productive rearrangements and were called segregating when the between-donor standard deviation exceeded 5%. A statistical classification framework was developed to diagnose cytomegalovirus status using the catalog of TCR beta chain sequences. A later analysis assigned V and J genes by comparing TCR nucleotide sequences with IMGT/GENE-DB human TR gene sequences. A later analysis assigned CDR3 sequences and most-parsimonious VDJ recombination scenarios with the TCRdist pipeline. A later analysis defined each TCR beta chain by its CDR3 amino acid sequence plus V-gene family, and excluded reads lacking a unique V-gene family. As a way to deal with suspected cross-contamination and a sequencing artifact, a later analysis dropped 592 nucleotide sequences that were highly shared and had low generation probability. In a later analysis, a clonal expansion index was calculated for each public chain from normalized within-repertoire ranks of inferred template counts. A later analysis computed generation probabilities with a VDJ recombination model fitted to out-of-frame rearrangements, and checked the results against IGoR. Hypergeometric tests were used in a later analysis to score TCR-TCR, TCR-HLA and TCR-CMV co-occurrence, with a repertoire-size bias correction applied to the TCR pairs. In a later analysis, false discovery rates were estimated by permuting HLA or CMV assignments 20 times. In a later analysis, co-occurring TCRs were grouped with DBSCAN, and TCRdist sequence similarity was added when clustering was performed within HLA-allele-positive subsets. Co-occurrence clustering excluded repertoires with fewer than 30,000 or more than 120,000 public chains, plus five with anomalous nucleotide sharing. This is the immuneACCESS table as TCRdb keeps it, with only in-frame sequences that have V and J called. A part of the clones is gone; compared with another copy, unresolved V genes explain less than half, and the rest is unexplained. From that table come the V and J calls and clone size; the DNA was used to work out D and trimming. In all, the sample holds approximately 110,000 clones, and more than 60% of those were seen once. The ten largest clones add up to less than 15% of the sample.

On this clone: It has no known antigen specificity. Base-call qualities are not available, and no considerably larger clone is one nucleotide away.

The cohort comprised more than 550 healthy bone marrow donors. All cohort members were sampled while nominally healthy, although unrecorded immune exposures were likely present. The donor was CMV seropositive and was included in the group of 250 to 350 seropositive cohort members. Each donor provided a peripheral blood sample, and peripheral blood mononuclear cells were used for TCR beta sequencing. Genomic DNA extraction from the blood cell samples was performed with the Qiagen DNeasy Blood Extraction Kit. CDR1 is given as MNHEY and CDR2 as SMNVEV, both from the germline V gene (reference sequence). Reading from cysteine to phenylalanine, the CDR3 counts 12 amino acids. The retained sequence is limited to the CDR3, 36 bases, with the frame set at the first base. The V and J ends are trimmed by 5 bases and 7 bases, leaving 11 bases between them.

The sample was PBMCs. The chain joins TRBV27 to TRBJ1-2; TRBD1 is possibly the D segment (6 matching bases). This sequence was found in a woman between 55 and 75 years old in good health and CMV-seropositive. This receptor has the CDR3 CASSARGVGYTF. The DNA sequence follows: TGTGCCAGCAGTGCCAGGGGCGTTGGCTACACCTTC.